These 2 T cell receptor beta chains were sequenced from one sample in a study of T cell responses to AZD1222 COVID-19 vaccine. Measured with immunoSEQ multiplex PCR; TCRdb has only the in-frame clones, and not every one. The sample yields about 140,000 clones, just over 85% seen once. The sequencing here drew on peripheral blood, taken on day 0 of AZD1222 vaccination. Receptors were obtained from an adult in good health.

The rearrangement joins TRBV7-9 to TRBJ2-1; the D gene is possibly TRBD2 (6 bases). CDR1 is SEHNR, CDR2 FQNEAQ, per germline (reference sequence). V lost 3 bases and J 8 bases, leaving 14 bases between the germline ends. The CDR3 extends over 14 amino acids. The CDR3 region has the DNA TGTGCCAGCAGCTTGTCCGGGAGTGGTTATGAGCAGTTCTTC. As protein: CASSLSGSGYEQFF.

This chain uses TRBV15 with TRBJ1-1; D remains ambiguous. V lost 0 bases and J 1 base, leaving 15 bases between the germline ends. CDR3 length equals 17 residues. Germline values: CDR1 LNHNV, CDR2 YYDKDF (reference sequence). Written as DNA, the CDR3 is TGTGCCACCAGCAGAGATAAGGAGGCTGGAGGGAACACTGAAGCTTTCTTT. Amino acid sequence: CATSRDKEAGGNTEAFF.